This paragraph reports one T cell receptor (beta chain). Its antigen remains unknown. This sample stems from a study of T cell responses to AZD1222 COVID-19 vaccine. Libraries were prepared by immunoSEQ multiplex PCR; TCRdb keeps only in-frame clonotypes and omits some of them. Among roughly 170,000 clones listed, 85% to 95% were seen once. The study's findings and limits: Donor demographics were predominantly white British with a female majority; clonal diversity may be underestimated. Variant regions that are unmutated are reportedly the target of nearly half of spike-specific TCRs.

The V segment lost 10 bases and the J segment 3 bases; nucleotides outside the gene matches: 5. The germline V gene encodes CDR1 ENHRY and CDR2 SYGVKD. The length of the CDR3 is 13 residues. V is TRBV10-3 and J is TRBJ2-2; 7 nucleotides line up with TRBD1. The receptor was isolated from an adult who received the AZD1222 COVID-19 vaccine. The sample consisted of peripheral blood, taken 28 days after the second AZD1222 dose. CDR3 nucleotides: TGTGCCACCTCACAGGGGTACACCGGGGAGCTGTTTTTT. It translates to CATSQGYTGELFF.